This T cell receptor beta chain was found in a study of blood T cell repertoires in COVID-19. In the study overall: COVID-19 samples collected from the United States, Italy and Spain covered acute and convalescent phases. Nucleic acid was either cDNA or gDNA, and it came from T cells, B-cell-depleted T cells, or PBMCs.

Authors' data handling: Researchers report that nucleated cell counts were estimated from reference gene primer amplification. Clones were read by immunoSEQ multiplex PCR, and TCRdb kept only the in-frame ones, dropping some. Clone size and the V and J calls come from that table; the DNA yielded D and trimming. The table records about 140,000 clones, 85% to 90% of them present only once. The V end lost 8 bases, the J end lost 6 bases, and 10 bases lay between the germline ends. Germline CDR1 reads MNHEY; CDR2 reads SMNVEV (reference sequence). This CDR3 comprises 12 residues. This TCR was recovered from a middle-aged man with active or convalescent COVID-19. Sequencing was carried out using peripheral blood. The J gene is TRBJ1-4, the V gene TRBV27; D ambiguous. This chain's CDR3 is CASRHGDEKLFF. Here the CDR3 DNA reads TGTGCCAGCCGGCACGGAGATGAAAAACTGTTTTTT.